This T cell receptor (beta chain) appears in the sequencing data of a study of CD8+CD57+ T cells in acquired aplastic anemia. A single count supports this clonotype. What it binds is not known. By flow cytometry, patients selected for sequencing had shown an expansion of CD8+CD57+ cells. Every patient had severe acquired aplastic anemia. Patients were untreated when blood was sampled. Study findings and constraints: Patients and controls shared roughly 28 CD8+ CDR3 sequences, which appeared highly expressed in patients and within their immunodominant clones.

Trimming shortened V by 0 bases and J by 4 bases, and 6 bases separated the two germline ends. Germline CDR1 reads LNHDA; CDR2 reads SQIVND (reference sequence). This CDR3 comprises 13 residues. TCR beta VDJ and CDR3 were profiled, and genomic DNA was the template. Each CDR3 protein is one row after TCRdb ran MiXCR on the reads. The table shows about 160,000 distinct CDR3 sequences, with 45% to 50% occurring only once. The V call is TRBV19, the J call TRBJ1-2, with TRBD1 as a possible D gene (5 bases). The receptor was derived from a human donor with aplastic anemia. The sequenced sample consisted of sorted CD4+, CD8+, or CD8+CD57+ T cells (not recorded which) from PBMCs. The CDR3 nucleotides read TGTGCCAGTAGTATAGACAGGGTCTATGGCTACACCTTC. Its translation is CASSIDRVYGYTF.